This T cell receptor (beta chain) emerged from a study of T cells after yellow fever vaccination. Looking at the study overall: Low-cell-number fractions were prepared with SMART-Seq v4 Ultra Low Input.

The study made its TCR cDNA through 5'RACE template switching. That step introduced a universal primer site along with UMIs. Using its own MiXCR run on the 5' RACE reads, TCRdb lists one record per CDR3 protein. The profile shows more than 450,000 distinct CDR3 sequences, just over 20% of them singletons. V lost 7 bases, J lost 4 bases, and 8 bases stayed unmatched. Germline CDR1 LNHDA, CDR2 SQIVND (reference sequence). This CDR3 is built from 15 residues. This clonotype was observed a few times. Its antigen is not known. The study's findings and limits: Though weaker, the secondary response peaked faster, on day 5 versus 15. Most clones from primary vaccination resurfaced after the booster (under 97% CD4, over 85% CD8).

The origin of this receptor is a man aged 18 to 30 who received the YFV17D yellow fever vaccine. The rearrangement joins TRBV19 to TRBJ2-3; 10 positions agree with TRBD1. The material sequenced was PBMCs, taken more than 20 days after the first yellow fever vaccination. CDR3 amino acids: CASKKRDRGPDTQYF. The CDR3 region has the DNA TGTGCCAGTAAAAAACGGGACAGGGGACCAGATACGCAGTATTTT.